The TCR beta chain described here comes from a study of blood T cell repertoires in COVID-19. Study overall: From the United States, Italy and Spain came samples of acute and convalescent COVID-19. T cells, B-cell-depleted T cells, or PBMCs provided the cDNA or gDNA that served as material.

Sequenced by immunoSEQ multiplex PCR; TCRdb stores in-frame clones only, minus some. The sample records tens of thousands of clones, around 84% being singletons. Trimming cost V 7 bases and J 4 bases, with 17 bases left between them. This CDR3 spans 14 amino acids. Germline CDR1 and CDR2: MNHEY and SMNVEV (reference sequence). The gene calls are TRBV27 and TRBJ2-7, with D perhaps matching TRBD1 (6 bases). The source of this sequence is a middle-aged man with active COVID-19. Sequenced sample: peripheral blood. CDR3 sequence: CASTPLPRGYEQYF. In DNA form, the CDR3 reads TGTGCCAGCACCCCCCTGCCCAGGGGTTACGAGCAGTACTTC.